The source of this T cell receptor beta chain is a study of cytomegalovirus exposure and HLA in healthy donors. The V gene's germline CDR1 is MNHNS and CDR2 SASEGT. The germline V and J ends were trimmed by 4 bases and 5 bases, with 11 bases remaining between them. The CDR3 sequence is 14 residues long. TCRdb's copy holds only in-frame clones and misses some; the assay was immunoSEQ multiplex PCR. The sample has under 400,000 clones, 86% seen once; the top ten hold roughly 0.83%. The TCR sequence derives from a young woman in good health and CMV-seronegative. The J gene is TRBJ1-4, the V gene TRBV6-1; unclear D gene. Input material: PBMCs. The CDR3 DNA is TGTGCCAGCAGTGTTTCATTTCCCAATGAAAAACTGTTTTTT. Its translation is CASSVSFPNEKLFF.